The present entry profiles one TCR beta chain with its context. Its specificity is unknown. The CDR3 ends on some other residue instead of the conserved phenylalanine or tryptophan, so this is likely a read error. The DNA is left out, because the CDR3 cannot be placed on it with certainty; the CDR3 is given as TCRdb lists it. CDR1 is SEHNR and CDR2 is FQNEAQ in the germline V gene (reference sequence). Both ends counted, the CDR3 spans 15 residues. There were TCR beta CDR3 regions amplified from RNA transcripts. RT-PCR in the first round (using the HTBI primer set) targeted the TCR CDR3. TCRdb passed the multiplex PCR reads through MiXCR, listing each CDR3 protein once. The table has almost 600,000 distinct CDR3 sequences, roughly 14% seen once. The study excluded patients with uncontrolled infection, other autoimmune disease, pregnancy or lactation. From around 11 ml of fresh peripheral blood, PBMCs were isolated.

This specimen belongs to a study of T cells in Graves' hyperthyroidism and ophthalmopathy. Study-level points and caveats: Ophthalmopathy was identified by the model a median around 6.3 months ahead of onset.

Sequenced material: blood. This receptor was taken from a woman under 40 with Graves' hyperthyroidism that later progressed to Graves' ophthalmopathy. The gene calls are TRBV7-9 and TRBJ1-6; the table's D call TRBD1 went unverified against the DNA. CDR3 sequence reads: CASTKGTAYNSPLPL.